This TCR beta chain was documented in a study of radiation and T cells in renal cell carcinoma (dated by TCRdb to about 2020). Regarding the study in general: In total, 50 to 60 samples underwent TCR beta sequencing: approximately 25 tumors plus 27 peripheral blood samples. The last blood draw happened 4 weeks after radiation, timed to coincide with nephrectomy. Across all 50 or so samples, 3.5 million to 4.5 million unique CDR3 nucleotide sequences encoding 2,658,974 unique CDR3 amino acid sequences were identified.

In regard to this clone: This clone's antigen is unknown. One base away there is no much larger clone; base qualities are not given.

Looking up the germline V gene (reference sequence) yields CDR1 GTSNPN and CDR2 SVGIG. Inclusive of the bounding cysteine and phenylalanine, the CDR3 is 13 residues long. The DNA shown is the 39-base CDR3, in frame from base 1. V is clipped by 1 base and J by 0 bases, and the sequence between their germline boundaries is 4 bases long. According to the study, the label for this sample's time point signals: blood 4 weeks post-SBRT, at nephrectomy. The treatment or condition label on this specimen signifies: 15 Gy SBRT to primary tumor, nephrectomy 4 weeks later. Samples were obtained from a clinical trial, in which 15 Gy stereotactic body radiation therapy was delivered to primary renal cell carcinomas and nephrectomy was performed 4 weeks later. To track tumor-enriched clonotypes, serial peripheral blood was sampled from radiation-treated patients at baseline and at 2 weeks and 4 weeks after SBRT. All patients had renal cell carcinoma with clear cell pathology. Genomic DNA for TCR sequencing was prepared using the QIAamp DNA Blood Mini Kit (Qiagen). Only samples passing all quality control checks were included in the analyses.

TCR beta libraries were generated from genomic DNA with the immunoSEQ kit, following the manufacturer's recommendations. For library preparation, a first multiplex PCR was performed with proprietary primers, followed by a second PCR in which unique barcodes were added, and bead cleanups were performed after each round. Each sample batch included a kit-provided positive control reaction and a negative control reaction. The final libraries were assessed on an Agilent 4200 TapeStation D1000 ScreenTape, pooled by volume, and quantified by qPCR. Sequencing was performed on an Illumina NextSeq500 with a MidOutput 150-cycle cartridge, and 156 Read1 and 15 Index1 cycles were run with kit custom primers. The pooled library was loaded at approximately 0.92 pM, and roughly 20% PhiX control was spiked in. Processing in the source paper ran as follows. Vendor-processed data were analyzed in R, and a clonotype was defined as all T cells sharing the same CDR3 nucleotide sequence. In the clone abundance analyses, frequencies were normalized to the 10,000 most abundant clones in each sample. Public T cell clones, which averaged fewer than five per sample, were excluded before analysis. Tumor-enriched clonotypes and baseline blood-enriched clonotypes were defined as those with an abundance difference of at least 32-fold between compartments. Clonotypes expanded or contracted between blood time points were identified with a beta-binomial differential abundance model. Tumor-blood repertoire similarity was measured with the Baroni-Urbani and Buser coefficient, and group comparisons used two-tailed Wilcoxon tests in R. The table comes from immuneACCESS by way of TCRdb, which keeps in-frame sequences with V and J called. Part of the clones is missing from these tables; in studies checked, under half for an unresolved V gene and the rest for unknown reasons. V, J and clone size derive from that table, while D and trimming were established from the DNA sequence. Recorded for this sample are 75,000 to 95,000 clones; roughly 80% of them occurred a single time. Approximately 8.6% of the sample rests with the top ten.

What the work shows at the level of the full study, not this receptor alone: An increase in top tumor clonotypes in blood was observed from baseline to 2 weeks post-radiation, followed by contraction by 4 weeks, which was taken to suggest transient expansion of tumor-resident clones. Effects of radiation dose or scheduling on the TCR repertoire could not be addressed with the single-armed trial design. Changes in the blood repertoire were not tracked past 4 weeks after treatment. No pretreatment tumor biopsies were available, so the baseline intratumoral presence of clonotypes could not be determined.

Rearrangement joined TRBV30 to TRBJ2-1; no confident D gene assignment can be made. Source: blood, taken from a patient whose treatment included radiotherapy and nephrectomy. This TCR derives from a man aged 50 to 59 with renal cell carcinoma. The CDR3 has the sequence CAWSGFSYNEQFF. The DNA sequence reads TGTGCCTGGAGTGGGTTCTCCTACAATGAGCAGTTCTTC.